This TCR beta chain was documented in a study of T cell responses to AZD1222 COVID-19 vaccine. Broader study findings: Clonal diversity may have been underestimated, and the donors were mostly white British, with more females than males.

Notes on this clone: What it recognizes is unknown.

Profiled with immunoSEQ multiplex PCR; TCRdb holds only in-frame clones, not every one. This sample has around 120,000 clones, with about 92% found just once. The CDR3 is 15 amino acids. Germline assignment: CDR1 KGHSH and CDR2 LQKENI. With 2 bases clipped from V and 7 bases from J, the junction kept 4 bases outside the gene matches. This specimen consisted of peripheral blood, obtained on day 0 of AZD1222 vaccination. V gene TRBV18 combines with J gene TRBJ2-5; 13 bases are shared with TRBD2. The receptor was isolated from an adult in good health. CDR3 nucleotides: TGTGCCAGCTCACCAGGACTAGCGGGGGACCTGACCCAGTACTTC. Residues: CASSPGLAGDLTQYF.